Shown below are 20 T cell receptor beta chains from a single sample sequenced in a study of cytomegalovirus exposure and HLA in healthy donors. Use of 60 Vbeta and 13 Jbeta primers characterized the PCR. Generated by immunoSEQ multiplex PCR, the TCRdb table keeps only in-frame clones and is missing some. The top ten clones hold less than 4.5% of a sample with about 160,000 clones, approximately 75% of them seen once. Sequencing was carried out using PBMCs. All receptors derive from a man aged 25 to 40 in good health and CMV-seropositive.

This clone was seen a handful of times. This chain joins TRBV2 and TRBJ2-3, with D possibly being TRBD1 (5 bases). The V gene's germline CDR1 is SNHLY and CDR2 FYNNEI. CDR3 length equals 11 residues. V lost 8 bases and J 6 bases, leaving 9 bases between the germline ends. CDR3 nucleotide sequence: TGTGCCAGCCAGGGTACGGATACGCAGTATTTT. It codes for CASQGTDTQYF.

The rearrangement joins TRBV6-6 to TRBJ1-2, with 10 bases matching TRBD1. The CDR3 totals 13 residues. Losses at the gene ends were 6 bases for V and 6 bases for J; bases not matched to a gene: 4. The germline V gene has CDR1 MNHNY and CDR2 SVGAGI (reference sequence). The CDR3 reads CASRGGQGNGYTF. The CDR3 DNA is TGTGCCAGCAGGGGGGGACAGGGGAATGGCTACACCTTC.

This sequence joins TRBV30 and TRBJ1-5; possible D gene TRBD1, 6 bases. V lost 5 bases, J lost 2 bases, and 10 bases lay in between. The CDR3 consists of 13 residues. CDR1 GTSNPN and CDR2 SVGIG come from the germline V gene (reference sequence). CDR3: CAWGDIGNQPQHF. CDR3 DNA: TGTGCCTGGGGGGACATTGGCAATCAGCCCCAGCATTTT.

The gene calls are TRBV27 and TRBJ1-6; the match to TRBD1 covers 10 bases. Germline CDR1 and CDR2: MNHEY and SMNVEV (reference sequence). This CDR3 spans 16 amino acids. J gave up 8 bases and V 1 base, and 5 bases lay outside the gene matches. DNA of the CDR3: TGTGCCAGCAGTTTATTGACAGGGGGCTTTGATTCACCCCTCCACTTT. Translation: CASSLLTGGFDSPLHF.

This sequence joins TRBV28 and TRBJ1-6, with D perhaps TRBD1 (6 bases). CDR3 length: 15 residues. V was clipped by 6 bases and J by 0 bases, with 9 bases between them. Germline CDR1 is MDHEN and CDR2 is SYDVKM. The CDR3 DNA reads as TGTGCCAGCAGGTCAGGGGTCTCCTATAATTCACCCCTCCACTTT. Translated, it gives CASRSGVSYNSPLHF. Variable domain in full (rest from reference TRBV28 and TRBJ1-6): DVKVTQSSRYLVKRTGEKVFLECVQDMDHENMFWYRQDPGLGLRLIYFSYDVKMKEKGDIPEGYSVSREKKERFSLILESASTNQTSMYLCASRSGVSYNSPLHFGNGTRLTVT.

This clone turned up a few times. This chain connects TRBV6-5 to TRBJ1-5; D uncertain. CDR3 size: 13 residues. Per germline, CDR1 MNHEY and CDR2 SVGAGI. V shed 2 bases and J shed 2 bases, with 4 bases lying between them. CDR3 sequence: CASSYQGNQPQHF. The CDR3 DNA sequence: TGTGCCAGCAGTTACCAGGGCAATCAGCCCCAGCATTTT.

The genes are TRBV2 and TRBJ2-7; D may be TRBD2 (6 bases). Trimming pared 3 bases from V and 2 bases from J, leaving 11 bases between. From germline, CDR1 is SNHLY and CDR2 FYNNEI. This CDR3 spans 14 amino acids. CDR3 in amino acids: CASSDPGLTYEQYF. The DNA for the CDR3 is TGTGCCAGCAGTGACCCGGGACTGACCTACGAGCAGTACTTC.

This chain links TRBV30 with TRBJ1-5; D is possibly TRBD1 (5 bases). Per germline, CDR1 GTSNPN and CDR2 SVGIG (reference sequence). This CDR3 is 13 amino acids long. The V end was cut by 4 bases, the J end by 0 bases, with 7 bases between. CDR3: CAWTGNSNQPQHF. The CDR3 bases are TGTGCCTGGACAGGGAATAGCAATCAGCCCCAGCATTTT.

The rearrangement links TRBV5-1 to TRBJ2-3, with 11 bases that match TRBD2. Per the germline V gene, CDR1 is SGHRS and CDR2 is YFSETQ. The CDR3 has 17 residues. Germline trimming cut 5 bases from V and 2 bases from J; bases unmatched to any gene: 10. Here the CDR3 reads CASREEASGGLTDTQYF. The CDR3 nucleotides read TGCGCCAGCAGAGAGGAGGCTAGCGGGGGGCTCACAGATACGCAGTATTTT. The variable domain in full, with the rest retrieved from reference TRBV5-1 and TRBJ2-3, is KAGVTQTPRYLIKTRGQQVTLSCSPISGHRSVSWYQQTPGQGLQFLFEYFSETQRNKGNFPGRFSGRQFSNSRSEMNVSTLELGDSALYLCASREEASGGLTDTQYFGPGTRLTVL.

This sequence joins TRBV28 and TRBJ1-2; 12 bases are shared with TRBD1. CDR1 is MDHEN, CDR2 SYDVKM, per germline. The CDR3 runs 15 residues. Trimming took 6 bases from V and 8 from J; bases not matched to a gene: 10. The DNA of the CDR3 is TGTGCCAGCAGCCCTCCGGGACAGGGGGCGAGGGGCTACACCTTC. The encoded protein is CASSPPGQGARGYTF.

This clone was seen more than once but under ten times. The chain carries TRBV4-1 and TRBJ2-5; D is unresolved. Trimming took off 1 base at V and 4 bases at J, with 22 bases between the two ends. This CDR3 is built from 18 residues. Per germline, CDR1 MGHRA and CDR2 YSYEKL. The CDR3 protein is CASSQGDWMVDVRETQYF. The DNA for the CDR3 is TGCGCCAGCAGCCAAGGAGACTGGATGGTCGACGTACGAGAGACCCAGTACTTC.

A few counts support this clone. This chain connects TRBV5-1 to TRBJ2-3, with TRBD1 matching 9 bases. This CDR3 has 14 residues. In germline, CDR1 is SGHRS, CDR2 YFSETQ. J gave up 6 bases and V 1 base, and 3 bases lay outside the gene matches. In DNA form, the CDR3 reads TGCGCCAGCAGCTTGACAGGGGGCGAGGATACGCAGTATTTT. As protein: CASSLTGGEDTQYF.

This clone was seen just once. This chain joins TRBV18 and TRBJ1-1, with 7 bases identical to TRBD1. Germline values: CDR1 KGHSH, CDR2 LQKENI. With V trimmed by 3 bases and J by 4 bases, 11 bases remained unmatched. The CDR3 runs to 16 residues. In DNA form, the CDR3 reads TGTGCCAGCTCACCGCAAGACACAGGGGATACCACTGAAGCTTTCTTT. Its protein is CASSPQDTGDTTEAFF.

The V gene is TRBV7-9, the J gene TRBJ2-5; D not resolved. Per germline, CDR1 SEHNR and CDR2 FQNEAQ (reference sequence). V lost 6 bases to trimming and J lost 4 bases, with 12 bases between them. The CDR3 spans 13 residues. The CDR3, as DNA: TGTGCCAGCAGACCTCCCGGTCCAGAGACCCAGTACTTC. Its translation is CASRPPGPETQYF.

V usage is TRBV5-5 and J usage is TRBJ2-7; no firm D call. Trimming removed 2 bases at V and 7 bases at J, with 16 bases between. The germline gives CDR1 SGHKS, CDR2 YYEKEE (reference sequence). This CDR3 has 14 residues. In DNA, the CDR3 is TGTGCCAGCAGCTTCCCAGCCTACTCCGGGGAGCAGTACTTC. It is translated as CASSFPAYSGEQYF.

This sequence joins TRBV5-1 and TRBJ2-6; perhaps TRBD1 as D (5 bases). Trimming left V 4 bases short and J 2 bases short, with 7 bases between. This CDR3 comprises 14 residues. Germline values: CDR1 SGHRS, CDR2 YFSETQ. The CDR3 region has the DNA TGCGCCAGCAGCCCAGGGCCTGGGGCCAACGTCCTGACTTTC. This encodes CASSPGPGANVLTF.

J is TRBJ2-7 and V is TRBV29-1; D is possibly TRBD2 (5 bases). Germline values: CDR1 SQVTM, CDR2 ANQGSEA. Trimming took 6 bases from V and 3 from J, leaving 12 bases between them. CDR3 length: 12 residues. CDR3 in amino acids: CSVRTSLYEQYF. The CDR3 nucleotides read TGCAGCGTCCGGACTTCCCTCTACGAGCAGTACTTC.

The J gene is TRBJ2-2, the V gene TRBV21-1; TRBD2, as called in the table, went unchecked against the DNA. TRBV21-1 is noted as a pseudogene. The CDR3 is 14 amino acids. The CDR3 DNA reads as TGTGCCAGCAGCAAAAACGGGAGGACCGGGGAGCTGTTTTTT. It is translated as CASSKNGRTGELFF.

This sequence joins TRBV7-4 and TRBJ1-5; D possibly corresponds to TRBD1 (6 bases). The germline V and J ends were trimmed by 3 bases and 7 bases, with 19 bases remaining between them. The CDR3 totals 16 residues. Germline V CDR1 and CDR2: SGHVT, SQSDAQ. The CDR3 DNA reads TGTGCCAGCAGCTTTCCAGACAGGTCTTTTTTCCAGCCCCAGCATTTT. This encodes CASSFPDRSFFQPQHF.

The chain links TRBV15 to TRBJ1-2; a weak D match, TRBD1 (5 bases). CDR3 length: 14 amino acids. The V gene lost 5 bases and the J gene lost 4 bases, with 14 bases spanning the gap. Germline-derived CDR1 and CDR2 are LNHNV and YYDKDF (reference sequence). Here the CDR3 reads CATSPRGGGYGYTF. The CDR3 DNA is TGTGCCACCAGCCCCCGGGGGGGTGGCTATGGCTACACCTTC. Complete variable domain (other parts from reference TRBV15 and TRBJ1-2): DAMVIQNPRYQVTQFGKPVTLSCSQTLNHNVMYWYQQKSSQAPKLLFHYYDKDFNNEADTPDNFQSRRPNTSFCFLDIRSPGLGDTAMYLCATSPRGGGYGYTFGSGTRLTVV.